Listed here are 30 T cell receptor beta chains from one sample, sequenced in a study of regulatory T cells in long-lasting Graves disease. The time point denotes: newly diagnosed GD, antithyroid drugs for less than 3 months. PBMC RNA was the source of the TCR library. In building TCR beta libraries, iRepertoire HTBI primers were used together with Arm-PCR of CDR3 regions. One entry per CDR3 protein, called by TCRdb with MiXCR from the multiplex PCR reads. The repertoire has 200,000 to 250,000 distinct CDR3 sequences, roughly 18% of them found once; the top ten carry more than 20%. The starting material was peripheral blood mononuclear cells (PBMCs), obtained at new diagnosis, from a patient treated with antithyroid drugs. These receptors all stem from a female donor with Graves disease.

This clonotype was seen repeatedly, ten times or more. The chain links TRBV7-2 to TRBJ2-1, with D possibly TRBD1 on 5 matching bases. Germline CDR1 and CDR2: SGHTA and FQGNSA. CDR3 length: 15 amino acids. Trimming removed 1 base from V and 8 bases from J, with 15 bases in between. The CDR3 DNA reads as TGTGCCAGCAGCTTAGTGGCAGGGCTTTTCGATGAGCAGTTCTTC. Its protein product is CASSLVAGLFDEQFF.

This clonotype was seen ten or more times. V is TRBV19 and J is TRBJ1-3, with D unresolved. The CDR3 runs to 13 residues. The germline gives CDR1 LNHDA, CDR2 SQIVND (reference sequence). Trimming left V 2 bases short and J 4 bases short, with 6 bases between. The CDR3 sequence is CASSIQDGNTIYF. Here the CDR3 DNA reads TGTGCCAGTAGTATACAGGACGGAAACACCATATATTTT.

The chain joins TRBV15 to TRBJ1-1, with D maybe TRBD1 (5 bases). Germline V gives CDR1 LNHNV, CDR2 YYDKDF (reference sequence). Deletions cut 1 base from V and 1 base from J, with 10 bases between. This CDR3 spans 15 amino acids. In DNA, the CDR3 is TGTGCCACCAGCAGAGCCAGGGTAACGAACACTGAAGCTTTCTTT. This translates into CATSRARVTNTEAFF.

This clonotype was detected many times. The chain has TRBV25-1 and TRBJ2-1; a possible D gene is TRBD2 (6 bases). CDR1 is MGHDK, CDR2 SYGVNS, per germline. Trimming took 3 bases from V and 4 from J, leaving 7 bases between them. This CDR3 contains 13 residues. This CDR3 is CASSETRYNEQFF. Here the CDR3 DNA reads TGTGCCAGCAGTGAGACTAGATACAATGAGCAGTTCTTC.

The chain employs TRBV2 and TRBJ2-3, with 14 bases aligning to TRBD2. V lost 7 bases to trimming and J lost 3 bases; unmatched junction nucleotides: 3. Germline assignment: CDR1 SNHLY and CDR2 FYNNEI. The CDR3 contains 15 residues. CDR3 nucleotides: TGTGCCAGCAAGGGACTAGCGGGAGAGACAGATACGCAGTATTTT. It codes for CASKGLAGETDTQYF.

V is TRBV19 and J is TRBJ2-3; D is undetermined. With 3 bases removed from V and 6 bases from J, the gap between germline ends came to 4 bases. Germline assignment: CDR1 LNHDA and CDR2 SQIVND (reference sequence). This CDR3 has 11 residues. CDR3 sequence: CASSMGDTQYF. The CDR3 DNA reads as TGTGCCAGTAGTATGGGGGATACGCAGTATTTT.

This clonotype was counted at least ten times. The chain combines TRBV7-8 with TRBJ1-5, with a possible D match to TRBD1 (5 bases). V lost 5 bases, J lost 2 bases, and 19 bases lay in between. CDR1 and CDR2 from the germline V gene are SGHVS and FQNEAQ. CDR3 size: 17 residues. The CDR3 loop is CASSRDSGTRGNQPQHF. The DNA for the CDR3 is TGTGCCAGCAGCCGTGACTCGGGGACGCGAGGCAATCAGCCCCAGCATTTT.

This clonotype was detected ten times or more. The rearrangement uses TRBV4-3 and TRBJ2-3, with a weak D call TRBD2 (6 bases). The CDR3 is 16 residues long. With 3 bases removed from V and 4 bases from J, the gap between germline ends came to 17 bases. Per germline, CDR1 LGHNA and CDR2 YSLEER. The CDR3 reads CASSQSASDGADTQYF. The CDR3 bases are TGCGCCAGCAGCCAGTCGGCTAGCGATGGGGCAGATACGCAGTATTTT.

This clonotype was recorded many times. The V gene is TRBV6-1, the J gene TRBJ1-2; D may be TRBD1 (5 bases). This CDR3 has 14 amino acids. The germline V and J ends were trimmed by 0 bases and 3 bases, with 8 bases remaining between them. Germline V gives CDR1 MNHNS, CDR2 SASEGT. This CDR3 is CASSEAREDYGYTF. In DNA, the CDR3 is TGTGCCAGCAGTGAAGCCAGGGAAGACTATGGCTACACCTTC.

This clonotype was seen a few times. This sequence joins TRBV6-1 and TRBJ1-2, with 8 positions matching TRBD1. The germline gives CDR1 MNHNS, CDR2 SASEGT. V shed 7 bases, J shed 4 bases, and the junction held 2 bases outside the gene matches. CDR3 length equals 12 residues. CDR3 amino acids: CASNGQGYGYTF. The CDR3 nucleotides are TGTGCCAGCAACGGACAGGGCTATGGCTACACCTTC.

This clonotype has ten or more counts. This rearrangement joins TRBV2 to TRBJ1-1; TRBD1 aligns across 10 bases. J lost 4 bases, V lost 11 bases, and 7 bases had no gene match. The germline gives CDR1 SNHLY, CDR2 FYNNEI. The CDR3 is made up of 13 amino acids. The chain's CDR3 is CAGDRGLGTEAFF. CDR3 DNA sequence: TGTGCCGGAGACAGGGGGCTTGGCACTGAAGCTTTCTTT.

In its sample, this clonotype was seen many times. This sequence joins TRBV18 and TRBJ1-6; D remains unclear. This CDR3 contains 17 residues. V gave up 0 bases and J gave up 5 bases, with 14 bases separating them. Germline assignment: CDR1 KGHSH and CDR2 LQKENI. CDR3 amino acids: CASSPPFTEKNNSPLHF. CDR3 nucleotides: TGTGCCAGCTCACCACCATTTACGGAGAAAAATAATTCACCCCTCCACTTT.

V gene TRBV3-1 combines with J gene TRBJ2-3, with 11 bases lining up with TRBD2. The CDR3 covers 16 residues. V lost 2 bases, J lost 5 bases, and 6 bases stayed unmatched. CDR1 and CDR2 (germline): LGHDT, YNNKEL (reference sequence). The CDR3 sequence is CASSQPPGLAGDTQYF. The CDR3 DNA reads as TGTGCCAGCAGCCAACCACCCGGACTAGCGGGAGATACGCAGTATTTT.

This clonotype was detected many times. The rearrangement uses TRBV20-1 and TRBJ2-1, with 7 bases lining up with TRBD2. The ends lost 1 base at V and 4 bases at J; junction bases unmatched: 4. Germline V lookup: CDR1 DFQATT, CDR2 SNEGSKA (reference sequence). The CDR3 has 14 amino acids. CDR3 bases: TGCAGTGCTAGAGTTAGCGGGCTTTACAATGAGCAGTTCTTC. Its translation is CSARVSGLYNEQFF.

This clonotype was seen many times. The V and J genes are TRBV7-2 and TRBJ1-5; 9 bases are a match to TRBD1. With V trimmed by 5 bases and J by 7 bases, 12 bases remained unmatched. The CDR3 has 16 amino acids. Germline values: CDR1 SGHTA, CDR2 FQGNSA. The CDR3 bases are TGTGCCAGCAGCGCGAACGGGACAGGGAGGGACCAGCCCCAGCATTTT. This translates into CASSANGTGRDQPQHF.

The chain recombines TRBV20-1 with TRBJ1-5; a possible D gene is TRBD1 (5 bases). CDR3 length: 13 residues. Germline assignment: CDR1 DFQATT and CDR2 SNEGSKA (reference sequence). V lost 5 bases to trimming and J lost 11 bases, with 19 bases between them. The CDR3 loop reads CSAGTGTGRAQHF. The CDR3, as DNA: TGCAGTGCTGGGACGGGGACGGGAAGAGCCCAGCATTTT.

This clonotype has a count of ten or more. V is TRBV12-3 or TRBV12-4 and J is TRBJ1-5; possible D gene TRBD1, 5 bases. This CDR3 contains 12 residues. V lost 7 bases, J lost 9 bases, and 13 bases lay in between. DNA of the CDR3: TGTGCCAGCACCCAGGGTTATGGGCCCCAGCATTTT. It encodes CASTQGYGPQHF.

At least ten counts were recorded for this clonotype. This rearrangement joins TRBV12-3 or TRBV12-4 to TRBJ2-5; unclear D gene. The CDR3 extends over 14 amino acids. Trimming removed 1 base at V and 3 bases at J, with 9 bases between. The CDR3 sequence is CASSLGTGEETQYF. CDR3 coding DNA: TGTGCCAGCAGTTTAGGGACCGGAGAAGAGACCCAGTACTTC.

This clonotype was counted at least ten times. The chain couples TRBV14 to TRBJ2-3, with D unclear. V was pared by 0 bases and J by 5 bases, with 12 bases between. Germline V gives CDR1 SGHDN, CDR2 FVKESK. This CDR3 is built from 15 residues. This CDR3 is CASSQDIDLKDTQYF. The CDR3 coding sequence is TGTGCCAGCAGCCAAGATATCGATTTGAAAGATACGCAGTATTTT.

This chain uses TRBV12-3 or TRBV12-4 with TRBJ2-5; D not certain. This CDR3 is built from 13 residues. The V end was cut by 5 bases, the J end by 5 bases, with 12 bases between. The CDR3: CASSHPLRETQYF. The CDR3 nucleotides read TGTGCCAGCAGTCACCCTTTGCGGGAGACCCAGTACTTC.

The chain links TRBV20-1 to TRBJ2-3; TRBD1 is a possible D gene (6 bases). Germline CDR1 is DFQATT and CDR2 is SNEGSKA (reference sequence). V dropped 3 bases and J dropped 5 bases, with 12 bases sitting between them. This CDR3 spans 13 amino acids. The CDR3, as DNA: TGCAGTGCTAGTATTTTGACAGGAGATACGCAGTATTTT. Translated: CSASILTGDTQYF.

This clonotype occurred many times. The chain recombines TRBV3-1 with TRBJ1-1; 10 bases are a match to TRBD1. The CDR3 extends over 14 amino acids. Germline loops: CDR1 LGHDT, CDR2 YNNKEL (reference sequence). Germline trimming cut 5 bases from V and 3 bases from J; bases unmatched to any gene: 3. Here the CDR3 DNA reads TGTGCCAGCAGCGAGGGACAGGGGTACACTGAAGCTTTCTTT. Amino acids: CASSEGQGYTEAFF.

This clonotype was detected many times. The rearrangement links TRBV7-9 to TRBJ1-1; TRBD1 matches 8 bases. Germline CDR1 SEHNR, CDR2 FQNEAQ (reference sequence). The trim removed 5 bases at V and 0 bases at J, leaving 2 bases unmatched. This CDR3 spans 14 amino acids. CDR3 in DNA: TGTGCCAGCAGCATACAGGGGGTGAACACTGAAGCTTTCTTT. Amino acids: CASSIQGVNTEAFF.

In this sample, this clonotype turned up a few times. A much larger clone lies one base from this, so it may be a read error. This rearrangement joins TRBV28 to TRBJ2-7, with D unresolved. Germline V lookup: CDR1 MDHEN, CDR2 SYDVKM. Trimming stripped 3 bases from V and 2 bases from J, with 11 bases between. CDR3 length equals 14 residues. The CDR3: CASSFRGPAYEQYF. The CDR3 DNA is TGTGCCAGCAGTTTTCGCGGTCCTGCCTACGAGCAGTACTTC.

This clonotype was counted ten times or more. The chain carries TRBV3-1 and TRBJ1-4, with no clear D. Trimming left V 4 bases short and J 0 bases short, with 12 bases between. This CDR3 comprises 16 residues. The V gene's germline CDR1 is LGHDT and CDR2 YNNKEL (reference sequence). CDR3 in DNA: TGTGCCAGCAGCCTTGGGGAGGTTGCAACTAATGAAAAACTGTTTTTT. Translation: CASSLGEVATNEKLFF.

This clonotype was observed at least ten times. V gene TRBV6-2 or TRBV6-3 combines with J gene TRBJ2-2, with a possible D match to TRBD2 (5 bases). The ends were cut back, 5 bases at V and 0 bases at J, with 10 bases in the middle. Germline V gene data show CDR1 as MNHEY and CDR2 as SVGEGT. This CDR3 region has 15 residues. The CDR3 nucleotides read TGTGCCAGCAGTGACTACTACGCGAACACCGGGGAGCTGTTTTTT. It yields the protein CASSDYYANTGELFF.

This clonotype has a count of ten or more. CDR3: CASSTSWTSGQETQYF. The CDR3 bases are TGTGCCAGTAGTACATCCTGGACTAGCGGCCAAGAGACCCAGTACTTC. The rearrangement joins TRBV19 to TRBJ2-5, with 10 bases identical to TRBD2. CDR1 LNHDA and CDR2 SQIVND come from the germline V gene (reference sequence). This CDR3 region has 16 residues. V shed 4 bases, J shed 1 base, and the junction held 6 bases outside the gene matches.

A remark on this clonotype: With a much larger clone just one base away, this may be a read error. This chain links TRBV10-3 with TRBJ1-2; D uncertain. The CDR3 is 13 residues long. The V gene's germline CDR1 is ENHRY and CDR2 SYGVKD. CDR3 bases: TGTGCCATCAGTGAGTCAGGGAAGAGCGGCTGCACCTTC. Amino acids: CAISESGKSGCTF.

This clonotype was counted ten times or more. This rearrangement joins TRBV7-9 to TRBJ2-5; 9 nucleotides match TRBD2. The CDR3 sequence is 15 residues long. CDR1 is SEHNR and CDR2 is FQNEAQ in the germline V gene (reference sequence). V trimming: 3 bases; J trimming: 4 bases; junction bases outside the gene matches: 6. In DNA, the CDR3 is TGTGCCAGCAGCTTCTCAGCGGGAGGAGGAGAGACCCAGTACTTC. Its protein is CASSFSAGGGETQYF.

V and J are TRBV24-1 and TRBJ2-1, with 12 bases lining up with TRBD2. The J segment lost 3 bases and the V segment lost 6 bases, leaving 14 bases of the junction unmatched. Germline CDR1 is KGHDR and CDR2 is SFDVKD. The CDR3 length is 19 residues. In DNA form, the CDR3 reads TGTGCCACCAGTTCCCGACTAGCGGGAGCCCAAATGTACTACAATGAGCAGTTCTTC. Protein product: CATSSRLAGAQMYYNEQFF.